Listed below are T cell receptor beta chains from one sample, sequenced in a study of cytomegalovirus exposure and HLA in healthy donors. Sequencing used immunoSEQ multiplex PCR; TCRdb keeps in-frame clones, though not all of them. The sample yields around 120,000 clones, around 87% seen once. Sequencing was carried out using PBMCs. The receptors here all came from a woman younger than 35 in good health and CMV-seropositive. The CDR3 runs from the conserved cysteine through the conserved F or W. D genes are given only for firm matches. Some rows mark clone size as missing; the rest say once, few, many or name a class of expanded clone.

cdr3_aa: CASSVDRVDQPQHF
cdr3_nt: TGTGCCAGCAGTGTGGACAGGGTGGATCAGCCCCAGCATTTT
clone_size: .
v_call: TRBV6-1
d_call: TRBD1
j_call: TRBJ1-5

cdr3_aa: CASSPDYGLTDTQYF
cdr3_nt: TGCGCCAGCAGCCCGGACTACGGGCTCACAGATACGCAGTATTTT
clone_size: .
v_call: TRBV4-1
d_call: .
j_call: TRBJ2-3

cdr3_aa: CAWTGLAANTGELFF
cdr3_nt: TGTGCCTGGACCGGCCTAGCGGCGAACACCGGGGAGCTGTTTTTT
clone_size: .
v_call: TRBV30
d_call: TRBD2
j_call: TRBJ2-2

cdr3_aa: CASRRTGGSGNTIYF
cdr3_nt: TGTGCCAGCAGACGTACAGGGGGCTCTGGAAACACCATATATTTT
clone_size: .
v_call: TRBV6-5
d_call: TRBD1
j_call: TRBJ1-3

cdr3_aa: CASSLAPRTEAFF
cdr3_nt: TGCGCCAGCAGCTTGGCCCCCCGTACTGAAGCTTTCTTT
clone_size: .
v_call: TRBV5-1
d_call: .
j_call: TRBJ1-1

cdr3_aa: CASIGTDVYGYTF
cdr3_nt: TGTGCCAGTATCGGGACTGACGTCTATGGCTACACCTTC
clone_size: .
v_call: TRBV19
d_call: .
j_call: TRBJ1-2

cdr3_aa: CASSQGTSGPSGANVLTF
cdr3_nt: TGCGCCAGCAGCCAAGGGACTAGCGGACCCTCTGGGGCCAACGTCCTGACTTTC
clone_size: .
v_call: TRBV4-1
d_call: TRBD2
j_call: TRBJ2-6

cdr3_aa: CASSPLTGPTNTGELFF
cdr3_nt: TGCGCCAGCAGCCCACTGACAGGACCGACGAACACCGGGGAGCTGTTTTTT
clone_size: many
v_call: TRBV5-1
d_call: .
j_call: TRBJ2-2

cdr3_aa: CATSRDGGRGRTDTQYF
cdr3_nt: TGTGCCACCAGCAGGGATGGCGGGAGAGGACGCACAGATACGCAGTATTTT
clone_size: .
v_call: TRBV15
d_call: TRBD2
j_call: TRBJ2-3

cdr3_aa: CASSPGQRNTEAFF
cdr3_nt: TGTGCCAGCTCACCGGGACAGCGGAACACTGAAGCTTTCTTT
clone_size: .
v_call: TRBV18
d_call: TRBD1
j_call: TRBJ1-1

cdr3_aa: CASSYSSSGRSEQYF
cdr3_nt: TGTGCCAGCAGTTACTCGTCTAGCGGGAGGAGCGAGCAGTACTTC
clone_size: .
v_call: TRBV6-6
d_call: TRBD2
j_call: TRBJ2-7

cdr3_aa: CASSSAIGQVFYGYTF
cdr3_nt: TGTGCCAGCAGCTCAGCGATTGGACAGGTATTCTATGGCTACACCTTC
clone_size: .
v_call: TRBV7-9
d_call: TRBD1
j_call: TRBJ1-2

cdr3_aa: CSAVKQGSGNTEAFF
cdr3_nt: TGCAGCGCTGTAAAACAGGGTTCAGGGAACACTGAAGCTTTCTTT
clone_size: .
v_call: TRBV29-1
d_call: .
j_call: TRBJ1-1

cdr3_aa: CASSLVRGEQYF
cdr3_nt: TGTGCCAGCAGCTTGGTTAGGGGCGAGCAGTACTTC
clone_size: .
v_call: TRBV5-6
d_call: .
j_call: TRBJ2-7

cdr3_aa: CASSYYPGESSVEAFF
cdr3_nt: TGTGCCAGCAGTTACTATCCGGGAGAGAGTTCGGTGGAAGCTTTCTTT
clone_size: .
v_call: TRBV6-5
d_call: .
j_call: TRBJ1-1

cdr3_aa: CASSHPGQTSYEQYF
cdr3_nt: TGCGCCAGCAGCCATCCGGGACAGACCTCCTACGAGCAGTACTTC
clone_size: .
v_call: TRBV5-1
d_call: TRBD1
j_call: TRBJ2-7

cdr3_aa: CASSQDFRSSYNEQFF
cdr3_nt: TGCGCCAGCAGCCAAGATTTCCGGAGCTCCTACAATGAGCAGTTCTTC
clone_size: .
v_call: TRBV4-3
d_call: .
j_call: TRBJ2-1

cdr3_aa: CASSLGLRSDNTGELFF
cdr3_nt: TGTGCCAGCAGCTTAGGGCTCAGGTCCGATAACACCGGGGAGCTGTTTTTT
clone_size: .
v_call: TRBV11-3
d_call: .
j_call: TRBJ2-2

cdr3_aa: CASSDTFSTDTQYF
cdr3_nt: TGTGCCAGCAGCGACACGTTTAGCACAGATACGCAGTATTTT
clone_size: .
v_call: TRBV2
d_call: .
j_call: TRBJ2-3

cdr3_aa: CASPRGGSRTGELFF
cdr3_nt: TGTGCTAGTCCCAGGGGCGGGAGTAGGACCGGGGAGCTGTTTTTT
clone_size: .
v_call: TRBV7-7
d_call: .
j_call: TRBJ2-2

cdr3_aa: CASSIVETSVSSSYNEQFF
cdr3_nt: TGTGCCAGTAGTATAGTAGAGACTAGCGTATCATCCTCCTACAATGAGCAGTTCTTC
clone_size: .
v_call: TRBV19
d_call: TRBD2
j_call: TRBJ2-1

cdr3_aa: CASALGIEGEKLFF
cdr3_nt: TGCGCCAGTGCCCTGGGGATCGAGGGTGAAAAACTGTTTTTT
clone_size: .
v_call: TRBV5-1
d_call: .
j_call: TRBJ1-4

cdr3_aa: CSVDPDRRGYGYTF
cdr3_nt: TGCAGCGTTGACCCGGACAGACGTGGCTATGGCTACACCTTC
clone_size: .
v_call: TRBV29-1
d_call: .
j_call: TRBJ1-2

cdr3_aa: CASQELDRVNTEAFF
cdr3_nt: TGTGCCAGCCAAGAATTAGACAGGGTGAACACTGAAGCTTTCTTT
clone_size: .
v_call: TRBV25-1
d_call: TRBD1
j_call: TRBJ1-1

cdr3_aa: CASRRTSGVYEQYF
cdr3_nt: TGTGCCAGCAGAAGGACTAGCGGGGTCTACGAGCAGTACTTC
clone_size: .
v_call: TRBV2
d_call: TRBD2
j_call: TRBJ2-7

cdr3_aa: CASNLRRANEKLFF
cdr3_nt: TGTGCCAGCAATTTGCGGAGGGCTAATGAAAAACTGTTTTTT
clone_size: .
v_call: TRBV6-6
d_call: .
j_call: TRBJ1-4

cdr3_aa: CASSQDRDRISYEQYF
cdr3_nt: TGCGCCAGCAGCCAAGATCGGGACAGGATCTCCTACGAGCAGTACTTC
clone_size: .
v_call: TRBV4-1
d_call: TRBD1
j_call: TRBJ2-7

cdr3_aa: CASSEGTGQETQYF
cdr3_nt: TGTGCCAGCAGTGAGGGGACAGGCCAAGAGACCCAGTACTTC
clone_size: once
v_call: TRBV2
d_call: TRBD1
j_call: TRBJ2-5

cdr3_aa: CASSLTLLQETQYF
cdr3_nt: TGTGCCAGCAGCCTTACCCTGCTACAAGAGACCCAGTACTTC
clone_size: .
v_call: TRBV7-9
d_call: .
j_call: TRBJ2-5

cdr3_aa: CASSLTSSYNEQFF
cdr3_nt: TGTGCCAGTAGCCTCACGAGCTCCTACAATGAGCAGTTCTTC
clone_size: .
v_call: TRBV19
d_call: .
j_call: TRBJ2-1

cdr3_aa: CASSPGQGEKLFF
cdr3_nt: TGTGCCAGCAGCCCCGGACAGGGGGAAAAACTGTTTTTT
clone_size: .
v_call: TRBV11-3
d_call: TRBD1
j_call: TRBJ1-4

cdr3_aa: CASSNSGQGIYEQYF
cdr3_nt: TGTGCCAGTAGTAACTCGGGACAGGGCATCTACGAGCAGTACTTC
clone_size: .
v_call: TRBV19
d_call: TRBD1
j_call: TRBJ2-7

cdr3_aa: CASSYSSARVTGELFF
cdr3_nt: TGTGCCAGCAGTTACTCTTCGGCTCGGGTCACCGGGGAGCTGTTTTTT
clone_size: .
v_call: TRBV6-5
d_call: .
j_call: TRBJ2-2

cdr3_aa: CASSEALGGYYGYTF
cdr3_nt: TGTGCCAGCAGTGAAGCGCTGGGAGGGTACTATGGCTACACCTTC
clone_size: .
v_call: TRBV6-1
d_call: .
j_call: TRBJ1-2

cdr3_aa: CASSLSSVRDTQYF
cdr3_nt: TGTGCCAGCAGCTTGAGTAGCGTGAGGGATACGCAGTATTTT
clone_size: .
v_call: TRBV7-3
d_call: .
j_call: TRBJ2-3

cdr3_aa: CASSYGTRGATEQFF
cdr3_nt: TGTGCCAGCAGCTACGGGACTAGAGGAGCTACGGAGCAGTTCTTC
clone_size: .
v_call: TRBV11-1
d_call: TRBD2
j_call: TRBJ2-1

cdr3_aa: CASSSTRSSYEQYF
cdr3_nt: TGTGCCAGCAGCTCTACGAGGAGCTCCTACGAGCAGTACTTC
clone_size: .
v_call: TRBV7-2
d_call: .
j_call: TRBJ2-7

cdr3_aa: CASSEVYPPTSSGWNTIYF
cdr3_nt: TGTGCCAGCAGTGAAGTTTATCCCCCTACTTCGTCAGGATGGAACACCATATATTTT
clone_size: .
v_call: TRBV6-1
d_call: .
j_call: TRBJ1-3

cdr3_aa: CASSPSGGEGNNEQFF
cdr3_nt: TGTGCCAGCTCACCAAGTGGGGGCGAGGGAAACAATGAGCAGTTCTTC
clone_size: .
v_call: TRBV18
d_call: .
j_call: TRBJ2-1

cdr3_aa: CASSMGGLGETQYF
cdr3_nt: TGTGCCAGCAGCATGGGGGGCCTCGGAGAGACCCAGTACTTC
clone_size: .
v_call: TRBV5-6
d_call: .
j_call: TRBJ2-5

cdr3_aa: CASSPERTMNTEAFF
cdr3_nt: TGTGCCAGCTCACCTGAGAGGACTATGAACACTGAAGCTTTCTTT
clone_size: .
v_call: TRBV18
d_call: .
j_call: TRBJ1-1

cdr3_aa: CASSFEGVSSYEQYF
cdr3_nt: TGCGCCAGCAGCTTCGAGGGGGTGAGCTCCTACGAGCAGTACTTC
clone_size: .
v_call: TRBV5-1
d_call: .
j_call: TRBJ2-7

cdr3_aa: CASSYSGQGVDWEQYF
cdr3_nt: TGTGCCAGCAGTTACTCGGGACAGGGGGTAGATTGGGAGCAGTACTTC
clone_size: .
v_call: TRBV6-6
d_call: TRBD1
j_call: TRBJ2-7

cdr3_aa: CASSQPRNRNEQFF
cdr3_nt: TGCGCCAGCAGCCAACCCCGGAACAGGAATGAGCAGTTCTTC
clone_size: .
v_call: TRBV4-1
d_call: .
j_call: TRBJ2-1

cdr3_aa: CASSLVSTSSYEQYF
cdr3_nt: TGTGCCAGCAGCTTAGTATCAACTAGCTCCTACGAGCAGTACTTC
clone_size: once
v_call: TRBV11-2
d_call: .
j_call: TRBJ2-7

cdr3_aa: CAWSVLADEQYF
cdr3_nt: TGTGCCTGGAGTGTACTAGCTGATGAGCAGTACTTC
clone_size: .
v_call: TRBV30
d_call: .
j_call: TRBJ2-7

cdr3_aa: CASSARTGSDQPQHF
cdr3_nt: TGTGCCAGCAGCGCCCGGACAGGGAGCGATCAGCCCCAGCATTTT
clone_size: .
v_call: TRBV7-2
d_call: TRBD1
j_call: TRBJ1-5

cdr3_aa: CASSRFEGARAFF
cdr3_nt: TGCGCCAGCAGCCGCTTTGAGGGGGCTCGCGCTTTCTTT
clone_size: .
v_call: TRBV4-3
d_call: TRBD1
j_call: TRBJ1-1

cdr3_aa: CASSLSRGSKAQHF
cdr3_nt: TGTGCCAGCAGTTTATCGAGGGGGTCGAAGGCCCAGCATTTT
clone_size: .
v_call: TRBV27
d_call: .
j_call: TRBJ1-5

cdr3_aa: CASSYQTGAGGYTF
cdr3_nt: TGTGCCAGCAGTTACCAGACAGGGGCGGGGGGCTACACCTTC
clone_size: .
v_call: TRBV6-5
d_call: TRBD1
j_call: TRBJ1-2

cdr3_aa: CASSYSTGGTEAFF
cdr3_nt: TGTGCCAGCAGTTACTCGACAGGGGGCACTGAAGCTTTCTTT
clone_size: once
v_call: TRBV6-6
d_call: TRBD1
j_call: TRBJ1-1

cdr3_aa: CASSEARKAQGTENTGELFF
cdr3_nt: TGTGCCAGCAGTGAAGCGCGAAAAGCCCAAGGGACAGAGAACACCGGGGAGCTGTTTTTT
clone_size: .
v_call: TRBV2
d_call: TRBD1
j_call: TRBJ2-2

cdr3_aa: CASSGRASGSYEQYF
cdr3_nt: TGTGCCAGCAGCGGACGGGCTAGCGGGTCCTACGAGCAGTACTTC
clone_size: .
v_call: TRBV7-2
d_call: TRBD2
j_call: TRBJ2-7

cdr3_aa: CAWSVPGGNQPQHF
cdr3_nt: TGTGCCTGGAGTGTACCAGGGGGCAATCAGCCCCAGCATTTT
clone_size: .
v_call: TRBV30
d_call: .
j_call: TRBJ1-5

cdr3_aa: CASSLLGASVYNEQFF
cdr3_nt: TGTGCCAGCAGCTTACTAGGGGCTAGCGTTTACAATGAGCAGTTCTTC
clone_size: once
v_call: TRBV7-2
d_call: .
j_call: TRBJ2-1

cdr3_aa: CASSVFSGGALRDTQYF
cdr3_nt: TGTGCCAGCAGCGTCTTTAGCGGGGGGGCCTTGAGAGATACGCAGTATTTT
clone_size: once
v_call: TRBV9
d_call: TRBD2
j_call: TRBJ2-3

cdr3_aa: CASSFGQGFYEQYF
cdr3_nt: TGTGCCAGCAGTTTTGGACAGGGTTTCTACGAGCAGTACTTC
clone_size: .
v_call: TRBV27
d_call: TRBD1
j_call: TRBJ2-7

cdr3_aa: CASSTDRSVYEQFF
cdr3_nt: TGTGCCAGCAGTACGGACAGGTCCGTCTATGAGCAGTTCTTC
clone_size: .
v_call: TRBV6-5
d_call: TRBD1
j_call: TRBJ2-1

cdr3_aa: CASSLGHRDLYNEQFF
cdr3_nt: TGCGCCAGCAGCTTGGGACACAGGGACCTCTACAATGAGCAGTTCTTC
clone_size: .
v_call: TRBV5-1
d_call: .
j_call: TRBJ2-1

cdr3_aa: CASSPKVGVGETQYF
cdr3_nt: TGTGCCAGCAGTCCTAAAGTCGGGGTTGGGGAGACCCAGTACTTC
clone_size: .
v_call: TRBV5-4
d_call: .
j_call: TRBJ2-5